A selection of T cell receptor beta chains follows, all from one sample in a study of blood T cell repertoires in COVID-19. Sequenced by immunoSEQ multiplex PCR; TCRdb stores in-frame clones only, minus some. The table includes fewer than 400,000 clones, 80% to 90% detected once. Sequencing used peripheral blood. These receptor sequences come from a man aged 25 to 40 with active or convalescent COVID-19. Both conserved end residues are part of each CDR3. The D gene is left open where the match is weak. Clone size, where shown, is once, few, many, or a class for clones that have expanded.

CDR3nt: TGTGCCAGCAGCTTTTCCACTAGCGGTTACAATGAGCAGTTCTTC; CDR3aa: CASSFSTSGYNEQFF; v_gene: TRBV5-4; abundance: NA; j_gene: TRBJ2-1; d_gene: TRBD2
CDR3nt: TGTGCCAGCACCAGTCTAGGTGCGGGGAACGATGAGCAGTTCTTC; CDR3aa: CASTSLGAGNDEQFF; v_gene: TRBV7-9; abundance: once; j_gene: TRBJ2-1; d_gene: NA
CDR3nt: TGTGCCAGCTCCCAGACAGGGTCGAACACCGGGGAGCTGTTTTTT; CDR3aa: CASSQTGSNTGELFF; v_gene: TRBV18; abundance: NA; j_gene: TRBJ2-2; d_gene: TRBD1
CDR3nt: TGTGCCAGCAGTGACTGGGGGGGACCCTACAATGAGCAGTTCTTC; CDR3aa: CASSDWGGPYNEQFF; v_gene: TRBV25-1; abundance: NA; j_gene: TRBJ2-1; d_gene: TRBD2
CDR3nt: TGTGCCAGCAGCCAAGGGGCCGGACTAGCGGGGATACTAGCCAAAAACATTCAGTACTTC; CDR3aa: CASSQGAGLAGILAKNIQYF; v_gene: TRBV3-1/TRBV3-2; abundance: NA; j_gene: TRBJ2-4; d_gene: TRBD2
CDR3nt: TGTGCCAGCAGCTTAGAGGTGCGGACTAGCGGGAGCAATGAGCAGTTCTTC; CDR3aa: CASSLEVRTSGSNEQFF; v_gene: TRBV11-2; abundance: NA; j_gene: TRBJ2-1; d_gene: TRBD2
CDR3nt: TGTGCCAGCAGCTTCGCGGGGGGCTCGGGAGTCGGTGAGCAGTTCTTC; CDR3aa: CASSFAGGSGVGEQFF; v_gene: TRBV7-3; abundance: NA; j_gene: TRBJ2-1; d_gene: TRBD2
CDR3nt: TGTGCCAGCAGCCAAGGAGGACAGGGGGTCCTCGATGAGCAGTTCTTC; CDR3aa: CASSQGGQGVLDEQFF; v_gene: TRBV28; abundance: NA; j_gene: TRBJ2-1; d_gene: TRBD1
CDR3nt: TGCGCCAGCAGCCACGCGACAGGGAGCTACGAGCAGTACTTC; CDR3aa: CASSHATGSYEQYF; v_gene: TRBV4-1; abundance: NA; j_gene: TRBJ2-7; d_gene: TRBD1
CDR3nt: TGTGCCAGCAGCTGGACTCGAAACGTAGGCACAGATACGCAGTATTTT; CDR3aa: CASSWTRNVGTDTQYF; v_gene: TRBV5-4; abundance: NA; j_gene: TRBJ2-3; d_gene: NA
CDR3nt: TGTGCCAGCAGCTTAACGTGGGGGGGCAATTCACCCCTCCACTTT; CDR3aa: CASSLTWGGNSPLHF; v_gene: TRBV7-3; abundance: NA; j_gene: TRBJ1-6; d_gene: NA
CDR3nt: TGTGCCAGCAGGGACAGGGGACTCTCCTACGAGCAGTACTTC; CDR3aa: CASRDRGLSYEQYF; v_gene: TRBV27; abundance: NA; j_gene: TRBJ2-7; d_gene: TRBD1
CDR3nt: TGTGCCAGCAGGGAGACTAGCAGCCTCACAGATACGCAGTATTTT; CDR3aa: CASRETSSLTDTQYF; v_gene: TRBV5-4; abundance: NA; j_gene: TRBJ2-3; d_gene: TRBD2
CDR3nt: TGTGCCACCAGCCGACAACAGAGCTCCTACAATGAGCAGTTCTTC; CDR3aa: CATSRQQSSYNEQFF; v_gene: TRBV15; abundance: NA; j_gene: TRBJ2-1; d_gene: NA
CDR3nt: TGCGCCAGCAGCCAAGAAGGGACTAGCGGGTTGAGCGAGCAGTACTTC; CDR3aa: CASSQEGTSGLSEQYF; v_gene: TRBV4-1; abundance: NA; j_gene: TRBJ2-7; d_gene: TRBD2
CDR3nt: TGTGCCAGCAGCGTCGGGACAGAGTACAATGAGCAGTTCTTC; CDR3aa: CASSVGTEYNEQFF; v_gene: TRBV9; abundance: NA; j_gene: TRBJ2-1; d_gene: TRBD1
CDR3nt: TGTGCCAGCAGTCCCAGACAGACAGATACGCAGTATTTT; CDR3aa: CASSPRQTDTQYF; v_gene: TRBV12-3/TRBV12-4; abundance: NA; j_gene: TRBJ2-3; d_gene: NA
CDR3nt: TGTGCCAGCAGGGGCCTCAATTCACCCCTCCACTTT; CDR3aa: CASRGLNSPLHF; v_gene: TRBV28; abundance: NA; j_gene: TRBJ1-6; d_gene: NA
CDR3nt: TGTGCCAGCAGCGAAGGACAGCTACCTTACTATGGCTACACCTTC; CDR3aa: CASSEGQLPYYGYTF; v_gene: TRBV5-4; abundance: NA; j_gene: TRBJ1-2; d_gene: NA
CDR3nt: TGTGCCAGCACGTGGGGGCCTAGAGGAGAGACCCAGTACTTC; CDR3aa: CASTWGPRGETQYF; v_gene: TRBV7-9; abundance: NA; j_gene: TRBJ2-5; d_gene: NA
CDR3nt: TGTGCCAGCAGAGGGGGGACTAGCGGCTCCTACGAGCAGTACTTC; CDR3aa: CASRGGTSGSYEQYF; v_gene: TRBV28; abundance: NA; j_gene: TRBJ2-7; d_gene: TRBD2
CDR3nt: TGCGCCAGCAGCTCGGACAGGGCTAATGAAAAACTGTTTTTT; CDR3aa: CASSSDRANEKLFF; v_gene: TRBV5-1; abundance: few; j_gene: TRBJ1-4; d_gene: TRBD1
CDR3nt: TGTGCCAGCAGCCTTGTGGGACACCCGGGGACTGAAGCTTTCTTT; CDR3aa: CASSLVGHPGTEAFF; v_gene: TRBV2; abundance: NA; j_gene: TRBJ1-1; d_gene: NA
CDR3nt: TGTGCCAGCAGCTTAATCTCGGGGGATGAAAAACTGTTTTTT; CDR3aa: CASSLISGDEKLFF; v_gene: TRBV7-2; abundance: NA; j_gene: TRBJ1-4; d_gene: NA
CDR3nt: TGTGCCAGTAGTATCGACAGGGGTAATTCACCCCTCCACTTT; CDR3aa: CASSIDRGNSPLHF; v_gene: TRBV19; abundance: NA; j_gene: TRBJ1-6; d_gene: TRBD1
CDR3nt: TGCGCCAGCAGCCACAGACAGGGGAAGGATCAGCCCCAGCATTTT; CDR3aa: CASSHRQGKDQPQHF; v_gene: TRBV4-1; abundance: NA; j_gene: TRBJ1-5; d_gene: TRBD1
CDR3nt: TGTGCCAGCAGGTCTGGGTGGGGCGGCTACACCTTC; CDR3aa: CASRSGWGGYTF; v_gene: TRBV27; abundance: NA; j_gene: TRBJ1-2; d_gene: NA
CDR3nt: TGTGCCAGCAGCTTAGAGGGGGGGGCCTACGAGCAGTACTTC; CDR3aa: CASSLEGGAYEQYF; v_gene: TRBV7-8; abundance: NA; j_gene: TRBJ2-7; d_gene: NA
CDR3nt: TGTGCCAGCAGCCCCGAGGGGGATGAAAAACTGTTTTTT; CDR3aa: CASSPEGDEKLFF; v_gene: TRBV3-1/TRBV3-2; abundance: NA; j_gene: TRBJ1-4; d_gene: NA
CDR3nt: TGCGCCAGCAGCCAAGCCGGGACTGCGAATACTAACTATGGCTACACCTTC; CDR3aa: CASSQAGTANTNYGYTF; v_gene: TRBV4-3; abundance: NA; j_gene: TRBJ1-2; d_gene: NA
CDR3nt: TGTGCCAGCAGCCCGGGACAGGGGATGAACACCATATATTTT; CDR3aa: CASSPGQGMNTIYF; v_gene: TRBV7-2; abundance: NA; j_gene: TRBJ1-3; d_gene: TRBD1
CDR3nt: TGTGCCAGCAGTTTTCATCGGGACAACTCCTACGAGCAGTACTTC; CDR3aa: CASSFHRDNSYEQYF; v_gene: TRBV2; abundance: NA; j_gene: TRBJ2-7; d_gene: NA
CDR3nt: TGTGCCAGCAGTGCGGAAAAACTAGCGGGGCAAGATACGCAGTATTTT; CDR3aa: CASSAEKLAGQDTQYF; v_gene: TRBV2; abundance: NA; j_gene: TRBJ2-3; d_gene: TRBD2
CDR3nt: TGCGCCAGCAGCCACACCCAGGGACTAGCAGGCGAGCAGTTCTTC; CDR3aa: CASSHTQGLAGEQFF; v_gene: TRBV4-1; abundance: NA; j_gene: TRBJ2-1; d_gene: TRBD2
CDR3nt: TGCAGCATAGTGACTCGTCTTACGAACACTGAAGCTTTCTTT; CDR3aa: CSIVTRLTNTEAFF; v_gene: TRBV29-1; abundance: NA; j_gene: TRBJ1-1; d_gene: NA